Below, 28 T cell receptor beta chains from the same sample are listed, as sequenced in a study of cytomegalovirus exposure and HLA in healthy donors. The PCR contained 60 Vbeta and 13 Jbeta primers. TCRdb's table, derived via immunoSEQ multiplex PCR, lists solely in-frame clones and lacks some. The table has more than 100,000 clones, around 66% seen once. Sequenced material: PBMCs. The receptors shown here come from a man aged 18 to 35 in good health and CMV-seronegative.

CDR3 sequence (DNA): TGTGCCAGTAGTGGGGACAGGGCGGCGGCCAAAAACATTCAGTACTTC. The encoded protein is CASSGDRAAAKNIQYF. The chain has TRBV19 and TRBJ2-4; 9 bases are a match to TRBD1. Per germline, CDR1 LNHDA and CDR2 SQIVND (reference sequence). J gave up 1 base and V 5 bases, and 6 bases lay outside the gene matches. CDR3 size: 16 residues. Full variable domain (rest looked up from reference TRBV19 and TRBJ2-4): DGGITQSPKYLFRKEGQNVTLSCEQNLNHDAMYWYRQDPGQGLRLIYYSQIVNDFQKGDIAEGYSVSREKKESFPLTVTSAQKNPTAFYLCASSGDRAAAKNIQYFGAGTRLSVL.

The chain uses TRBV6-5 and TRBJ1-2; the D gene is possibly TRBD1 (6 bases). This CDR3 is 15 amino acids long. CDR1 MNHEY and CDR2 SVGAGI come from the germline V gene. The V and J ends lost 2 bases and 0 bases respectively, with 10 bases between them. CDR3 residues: CASSYGTFTNYGYTF. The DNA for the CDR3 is TGTGCCAGCAGTTACGGGACATTCACTAACTATGGCTACACCTTC.

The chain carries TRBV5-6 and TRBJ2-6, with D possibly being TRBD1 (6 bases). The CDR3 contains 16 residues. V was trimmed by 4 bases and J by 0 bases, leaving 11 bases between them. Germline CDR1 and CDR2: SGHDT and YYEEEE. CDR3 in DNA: TGTGCCAGCAGCCCGACAGGCCGCTCTGGGGCCAACGTCCTGACTTTC. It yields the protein CASSPTGRSGANVLTF.

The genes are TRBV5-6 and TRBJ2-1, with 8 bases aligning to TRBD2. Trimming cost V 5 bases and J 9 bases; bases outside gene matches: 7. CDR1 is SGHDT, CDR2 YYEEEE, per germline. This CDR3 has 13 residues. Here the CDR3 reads CASRPGLEREQFF. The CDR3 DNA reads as TGTGCCAGCAGGCCGGGACTAGAACGTGAGCAGTTCTTC. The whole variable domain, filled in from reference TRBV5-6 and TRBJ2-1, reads DAGVTQSPTHLIKTRGQQVTLRCSPKSGHDTVSWYQQALGQGPQFIFQYYEEEERQRGNFPDRFSGHQFPNYSSELNVNALLLGDSALYLCASRPGLEREQFFGPGTRLTVL.

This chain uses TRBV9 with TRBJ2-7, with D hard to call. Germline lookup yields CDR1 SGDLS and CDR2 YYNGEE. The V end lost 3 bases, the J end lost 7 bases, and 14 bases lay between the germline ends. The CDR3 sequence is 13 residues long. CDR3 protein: CASSADGSGEQYF. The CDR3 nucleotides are TGTGCCAGCAGCGCCGACGGGTCCGGGGAGCAGTACTTC.

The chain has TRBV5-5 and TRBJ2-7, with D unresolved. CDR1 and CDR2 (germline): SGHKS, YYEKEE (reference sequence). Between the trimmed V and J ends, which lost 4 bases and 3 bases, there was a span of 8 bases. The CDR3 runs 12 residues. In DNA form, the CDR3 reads TGTGCCAGCAGCATCAGGAACTACGAGCAGTACTTC. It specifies CASSIRNYEQYF.

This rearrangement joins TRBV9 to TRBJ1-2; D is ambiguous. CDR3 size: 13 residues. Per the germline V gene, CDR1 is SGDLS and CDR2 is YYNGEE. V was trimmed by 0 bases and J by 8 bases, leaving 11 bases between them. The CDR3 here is CASSVDGFGGYTF. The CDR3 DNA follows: TGTGCCAGCAGCGTAGACGGGTTCGGGGGCTACACCTTC. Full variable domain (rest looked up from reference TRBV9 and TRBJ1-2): DSGVTQTPKHLITATGQRVTLRCSPRSGDLSVYWYQQSLDQGLQFLIQYYNGEERAKGNILERFSAQQFPDLHSELNLSSLELGDSALYFCASSVDGFGGYTFGSGTRLTVV.

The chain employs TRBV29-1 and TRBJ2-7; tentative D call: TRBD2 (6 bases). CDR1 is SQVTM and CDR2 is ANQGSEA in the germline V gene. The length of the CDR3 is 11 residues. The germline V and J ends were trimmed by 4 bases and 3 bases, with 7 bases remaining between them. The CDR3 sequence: CSVVSGYEQYF. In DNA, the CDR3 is TGCAGCGTTGTTAGCGGCTACGAGCAGTACTTC.

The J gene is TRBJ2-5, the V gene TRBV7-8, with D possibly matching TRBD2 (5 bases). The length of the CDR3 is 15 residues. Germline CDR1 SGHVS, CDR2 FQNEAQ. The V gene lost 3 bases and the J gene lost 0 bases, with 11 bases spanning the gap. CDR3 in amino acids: CASSLIRRDQETQYF. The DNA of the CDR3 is TGTGCCAGCAGCTTGATTAGGCGGGACCAAGAGACCCAGTACTTC. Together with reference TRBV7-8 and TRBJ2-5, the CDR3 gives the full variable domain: GAGVSQSPRYKVAKRGQDVALRCDPISGHVSLFWYQQALGQGPEFLTYFQNEAQLDKSGLPSDRFFAERPEGSVSTLKIQRTQQEDSAVYLCASSLIRRDQETQYFGPGTRLLVL.

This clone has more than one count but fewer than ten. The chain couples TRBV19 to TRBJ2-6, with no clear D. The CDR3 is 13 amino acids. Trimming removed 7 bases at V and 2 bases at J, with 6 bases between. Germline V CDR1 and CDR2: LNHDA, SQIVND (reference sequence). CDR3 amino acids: CASNQAGANVLTF. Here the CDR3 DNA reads TGTGCCAGTAATCAGGCTGGGGCCAACGTCCTGACTTTC.

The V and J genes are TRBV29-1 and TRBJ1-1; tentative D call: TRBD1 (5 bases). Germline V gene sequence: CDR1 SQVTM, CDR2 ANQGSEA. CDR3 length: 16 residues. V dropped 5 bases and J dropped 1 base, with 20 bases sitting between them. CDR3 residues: CSVQPAGGPRNTEAFF. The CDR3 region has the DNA TGCAGCGTTCAGCCGGCGGGGGGACCTCGGAACACTGAAGCTTTCTTT.

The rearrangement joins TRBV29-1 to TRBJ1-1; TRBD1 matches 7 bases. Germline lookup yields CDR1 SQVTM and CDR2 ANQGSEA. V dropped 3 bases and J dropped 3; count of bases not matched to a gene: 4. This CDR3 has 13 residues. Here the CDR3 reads CSVDEGAHTEAFF. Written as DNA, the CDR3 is TGCAGCGTTGACGAGGGGGCCCACACTGAAGCTTTCTTT.

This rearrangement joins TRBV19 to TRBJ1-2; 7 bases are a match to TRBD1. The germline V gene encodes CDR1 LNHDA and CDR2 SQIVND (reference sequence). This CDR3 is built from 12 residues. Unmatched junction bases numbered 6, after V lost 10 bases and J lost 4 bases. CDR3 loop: CATINRGYGYTF. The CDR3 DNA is TGTGCCACTATTAACAGGGGCTATGGCTACACCTTC.

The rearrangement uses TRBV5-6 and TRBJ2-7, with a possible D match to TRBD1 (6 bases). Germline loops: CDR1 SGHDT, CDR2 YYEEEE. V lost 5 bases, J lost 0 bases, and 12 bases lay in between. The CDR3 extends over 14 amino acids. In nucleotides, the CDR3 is TGTGCCAGCAGTTCGTTGGACAGCTCCTACGAGCAGTACTTC. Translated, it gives CASSSLDSSYEQYF.

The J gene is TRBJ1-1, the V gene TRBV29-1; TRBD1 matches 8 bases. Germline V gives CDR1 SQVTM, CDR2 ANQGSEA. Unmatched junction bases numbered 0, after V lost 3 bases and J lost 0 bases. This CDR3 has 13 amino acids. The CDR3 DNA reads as TGCAGCGTTGAGACAGGGGTGAACACTGAAGCTTTCTTT. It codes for CSVETGVNTEAFF.

CDR3 sequence reads: CASSFTPYDRETDTQYF. CDR3 nucleotides: TGTGCCAGCAGCTTTACCCCCTATGACAGGGAAACAGATACGCAGTATTTT. The V gene is TRBV5-4, the J gene TRBJ2-3, with TRBD1 identical over 7 bases. Germline CDR1 and CDR2: SGHNT and YYREEE (reference sequence). Trimming cost V 2 bases and J 3 bases; bases outside gene matches: 12. The CDR3 has 17 residues.

The CDR3 DNA follows: TGTGCCAGCAGTGGATGGAGCGCTGAAGCTTTCTTT. Encoded protein: CASSGWSAEAFF. The chain uses TRBV6-1 and TRBJ1-1; no clear D gene. This CDR3 comprises 12 residues. CDR1 is MNHNS, CDR2 SASEGT, per germline. Trimming removed 4 bases at V and 6 bases at J, with 9 bases between.

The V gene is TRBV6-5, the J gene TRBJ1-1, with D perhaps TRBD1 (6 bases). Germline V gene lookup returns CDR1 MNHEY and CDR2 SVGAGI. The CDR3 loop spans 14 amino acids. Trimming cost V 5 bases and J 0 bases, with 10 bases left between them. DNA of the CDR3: TGTGCCAGCAGTACGGGACACATGAACACTGAAGCTTTCTTT. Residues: CASSTGHMNTEAFF.

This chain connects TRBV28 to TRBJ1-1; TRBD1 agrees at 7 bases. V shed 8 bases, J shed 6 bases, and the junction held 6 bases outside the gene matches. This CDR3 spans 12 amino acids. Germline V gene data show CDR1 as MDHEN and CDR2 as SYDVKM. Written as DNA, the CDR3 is TGTGCCAGCGGTCCCGGGACAGCTGAAGCTTTCTTT. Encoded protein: CASGPGTAEAFF.

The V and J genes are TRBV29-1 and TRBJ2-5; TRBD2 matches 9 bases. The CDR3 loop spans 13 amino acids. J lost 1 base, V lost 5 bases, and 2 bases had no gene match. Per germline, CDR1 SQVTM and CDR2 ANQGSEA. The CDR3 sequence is CSVRLAAQETQYF. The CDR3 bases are TGCAGCGTTCGACTAGCGGCCCAAGAGACCCAGTACTTC.

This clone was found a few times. CDR3 residues: CASRRQGGGEQYF. The DNA for the CDR3 is TGTGCCAGCAGGCGGCAGGGCGGTGGCGAGCAGTACTTC. The chain joins TRBV28 to TRBJ2-7, with TRBD1 as a possible D gene (5 bases). The CDR3 is made up of 13 amino acids. V was pared by 6 bases and J by 6 bases, with 15 bases between. CDR1 is MDHEN, CDR2 SYDVKM, per germline.

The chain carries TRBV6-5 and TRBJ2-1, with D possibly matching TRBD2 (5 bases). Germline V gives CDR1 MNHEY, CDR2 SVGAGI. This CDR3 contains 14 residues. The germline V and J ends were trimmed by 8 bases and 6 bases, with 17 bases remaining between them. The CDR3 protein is CASGIGLRRNEQFF. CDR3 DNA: TGTGCCAGCGGAATCGGACTCCGACGCAATGAGCAGTTCTTC.

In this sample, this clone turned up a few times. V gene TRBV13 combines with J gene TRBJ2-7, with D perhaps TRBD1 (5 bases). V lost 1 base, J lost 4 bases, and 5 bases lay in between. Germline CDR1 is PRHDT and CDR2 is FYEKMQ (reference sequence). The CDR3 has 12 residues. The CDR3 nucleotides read TGTGCCAGCAGCTTAGACAGGTACGAGCAGTACTTC. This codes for CASSLDRYEQYF.

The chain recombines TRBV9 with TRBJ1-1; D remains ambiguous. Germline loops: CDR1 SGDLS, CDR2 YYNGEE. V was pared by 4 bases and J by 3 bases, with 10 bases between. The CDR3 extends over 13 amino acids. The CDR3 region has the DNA TGTGCCAGCAGCCTAGGAGGAGACACTGAAGCTTTCTTT. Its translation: CASSLGGDTEAFF.

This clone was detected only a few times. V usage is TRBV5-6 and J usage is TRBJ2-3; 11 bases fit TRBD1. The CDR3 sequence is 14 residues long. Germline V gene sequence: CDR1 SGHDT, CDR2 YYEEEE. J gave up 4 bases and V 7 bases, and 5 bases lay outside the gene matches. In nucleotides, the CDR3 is TGTGCCAGCCGCCGGACAGGGGGCCCAGATACGCAGTATTTT. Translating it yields CASRRTGGPDTQYF.

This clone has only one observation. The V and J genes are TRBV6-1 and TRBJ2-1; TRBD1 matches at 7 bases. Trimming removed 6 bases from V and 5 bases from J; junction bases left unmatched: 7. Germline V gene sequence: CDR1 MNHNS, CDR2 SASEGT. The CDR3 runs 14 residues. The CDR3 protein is CASRDTGQHNEQFF. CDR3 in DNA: TGTGCCAGCAGGGACACGGGACAGCACAATGAGCAGTTCTTC.

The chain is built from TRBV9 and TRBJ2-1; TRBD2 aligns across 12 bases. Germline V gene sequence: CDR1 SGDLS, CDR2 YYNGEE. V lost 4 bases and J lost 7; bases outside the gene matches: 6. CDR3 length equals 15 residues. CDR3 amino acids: CASSSSGGAANEQFF. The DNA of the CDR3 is TGTGCCAGCAGCTCTAGCGGGGGGGCAGCAAATGAGCAGTTCTTC.

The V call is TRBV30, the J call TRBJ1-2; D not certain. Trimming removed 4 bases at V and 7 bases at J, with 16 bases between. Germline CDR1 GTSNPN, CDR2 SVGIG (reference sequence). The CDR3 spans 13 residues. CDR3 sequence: CAWTPGGIGGYTF. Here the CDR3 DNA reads TGTGCCTGGACCCCGGGAGGGATAGGTGGCTACACCTTC.